The next 25 T cell receptor beta chains were all read from a single sample in a study of tumor-infiltrating lymphocytes in primary liver carcinoma. From 500 ng of total RNA, TCR beta-specific cDNA was reverse-transcribed using a constant-region primer. Library construction for TCR beta comprised three nested multiplex PCR rounds performed with slightly modified ARM-PCR. Forward primers for TRBV1-TRBV30 and a C-beta reverse primer served the first two PCR rounds, at around 9 cycles each. Using its own MiXCR run on the multiplex PCR reads, TCRdb lists one record per CDR3 protein. The table lists approximately 40,000 distinct CDR3 sequences, 74% of them singletons, with about 15% in the top ten. Scientists recovered RNA and DNA together from around 18-30 mg of unsorted bulk tissue. The sequenced sample consisted of liver tumor tissue from sampling region 4. Subset described: tumor region T4, right-lateral pole. These receptors all come from a man aged 40-50 years with primary liver carcinoma and hepatitis B virus infection.

This chain connects TRBV30 to TRBJ2-7, with TRBD2 identical over 7 bases. V shed 1 base and J 3 bases; nucleotides not matched to a gene: 6. The CDR3 is made up of 14 amino acids. The germline gives CDR1 GTSNPN, CDR2 SVGIG (reference sequence). The CDR3 reads CAWSGTSVFYEQYF. Here the CDR3 DNA reads TGTGCCTGGAGTGGAACTAGCGTATTCTACGAGCAGTACTTC. Using reference TRBV30 and TRBJ2-7 for the parts outside the CDR3, the full variable domain is SQTIHQWPATLVQPVGSPLSLECTVEGTSNPNLYWYRQAAGRGLQLLFYSVGIGQISSEVPQNLSASRPQDRQFILSSKKLLLSDSGFYLCAWSGTSVFYEQYFGPGTRLTVT.

In its sample, this clonotype was seen a few times. An end of the junction does not agree with germline; a read error may underlie this. This chain joins TRBV14 and TRBJ2-1, with 8 positions matching TRBD2. Germline V lookup: CDR1 SGHDN, CDR2 FVKESK. This CDR3 is 16 amino acids long. The chain's CDR3 is CSSSAVAGWVNNEQFF. CDR3 nucleotides: TGTTCCAGTAGTGCCGTAGCGGGATGGGTAAACAATGAGCAATTCTTC.

V is TRBV11-2 and J is TRBJ2-7, with D perhaps given as TRBD1 or TRBD2 (5 bases each). Between the trimmed V and J ends, which lost 11 bases and 0 bases, there was a span of 17 bases. This CDR3 spans 14 amino acids. In germline, CDR1 is SGHAT, CDR2 FQNNGV. CDR3 nucleotide sequence: TGTGCCGGGAGCCCTAACAGGAACTCCTACGAGCAGTACTTC. Protein: CAGSPNRNSYEQYF.

Notes on this clonotype: A read error is likely, as this CDR3 ends without the conserved phenylalanine or tryptophan. The chain employs TRBV29-1 and TRBJ1-2, with 7 nucleotides matching TRBD1. This CDR3 has 13 amino acids. With 4 bases clipped from V and 7 bases from J, the junction kept 9 bases outside the gene matches. Per germline, CDR1 SQVTM and CDR2 ANQGSEA. CDR3 in amino acids: CSVGVGRGSGYTI. CDR3 DNA sequence: TGCAGCGTTGGAGTAGGCAGGGGGAGTGGCTACACCATC.

Details on this clonotype: An end of the junction differs from the germline gene, which may be a read error. The chain links TRBV11-2 to TRBJ2-2, with a tentative D call TRBD2 (5 bases). The CDR3 spans 14 residues. The germline V gene has CDR1 SGHAT and CDR2 FQNNGV. CDR3 region: CASSTDSDTGEMFF. CDR3 in DNA: TGTGCCAGCAGCACGGACTCGGATACCGGGGAGATGTTTTTT.

Notes on this clonotype: A read error may account for a junction end that differs from germline. V is TRBV28 and J is TRBJ1-1, with D maybe TRBD1 (6 bases). The length of the CDR3 is 12 residues. Germline values: CDR1 MDHEN, CDR2 SYDVKM. The CDR3 DNA reads TGTGCCAGCAGTGAACAGGGAAAAGAAGCTCTCTTT. Residues: CASSEQGKEALF.

About this clonotype: One junction end does not reproduce the germline sequence, and a read error may be involved. CDR3 coding DNA: TGTGCCAGCTCACCAGGGTGGACTAAAGCTTTCTTC. This encodes CASSPGWTKAFF. The rearrangement uses TRBV18 and TRBJ1-1; D remains ambiguous. CDR1 is KGHSH and CDR2 is LQKENI in the germline V gene. The CDR3 runs to 12 residues.

On this clonotype itself: Sequence at one end of the junction differs from germline and may be a read error. V is TRBV5-1 and J is TRBJ2-1; 7 nucleotides agree with TRBD1. The CDR3 loop spans 15 amino acids. The V gene's germline CDR1 is SGHRS and CDR2 YFSETQ. The CDR3 nucleotides read TGCGCCAGTAGCTCTAAGGGGGCAGCCTACAATGAGCAGTTCTTC. It specifies CASSSKGAAYNEQFF.

About this clonotype: The missing conserved phenylalanine or tryptophan at the end of this CDR3 makes a read error likely. The DNA is left out, because the CDR3 cannot be placed on it with certainty; the CDR3 is given as TCRdb lists it. The chain links TRBV2 to TRBJ1-1. The CDR3 has 14 residues if both end residues are counted. Germline loops: CDR1 SNHLY, CDR2 FYNNEI. The CDR3 here is CASRILGGNTEALL.

Points on this clonotype: The germline gene is not matched at one end of the junction; a read error may be the cause. The chain is built from TRBV11-2 and TRBJ1-5; 10 bases are a match to TRBD1. Looked up from germline, CDR1 is SGHAT and CDR2 is FQNNGV. The CDR3 is made up of 15 amino acids. The CDR3 DNA follows: TGTGCTAGCAGTTTTGGGACAGGGGAAAATCAGCCCCAGCATTTT. Its translation is CASSFGTGENQPQHF.

A remark on this clonotype: Sequence at one end of the junction differs from germline and may be a read error. J is TRBJ1-2 and V is TRBV11-1; 9 bases fit TRBD1. There are 15 residues in the CDR3. CDR1 and CDR2 from the germline V gene are SGHAT and FQDESV (reference sequence). The CDR3 DNA sequence: TGTGCTAGCAGCCGCGACAGGGGGGTGAACTATGGATACACCTTC. Protein: CASSRDRGVNYGYTF.

Of note for this clonotype: In this CDR3 the conserved last residue, phenylalanine or tryptophan, is missing, so a read error is likely. This chain connects TRBV30 to TRBJ1-5; D not resolved. CDR1 and CDR2 (germline): GTSNPN, SVGIG (reference sequence). The CDR3 contains 13 residues. V lost 0 bases and J lost 9, with 12 bases in between. The chain's CDR3 is CAWSVEGSRPQHL. In DNA, the CDR3 is TGTGCCTGGAGTGTCGAAGGGTCTCGGCCCCAGCATCTT.

Comment on this clonotype: Since the CDR3 does not end with the conserved phenylalanine or tryptophan, this likely comes from a read error. The V gene is TRBV7-9, the J gene TRBJ2-6, with D unclear. Germline CDR1 SEHNR, CDR2 FQNEAQ (reference sequence). This CDR3 contains 17 residues. CDR3 region: CASSSPMQISGVNVLTL. CDR3 DNA sequence: TGTGCCAGCAGCTCTCCGATGCAAATCTCTGGGGTCAACGTCCTGACTCTC.

In regard to this clonotype: No conserved phenylalanine or tryptophan ends this CDR3, so it is likely a read error. V is TRBV5-1 and J is TRBJ2-7, with unresolved D. The germline V gene has CDR1 SGHRS and CDR2 YFSETQ. There are 12 residues in the CDR3. The CDR3 region has the DNA TGCGACAGCAGACATACCGACGACGAGCAGTACTTA. Translated: CDSRHTDDEQYL.

CDR3 coding DNA: TGTGCAGGCAATCCAGGACTAGAGGGAACAGATACGCAGTATTTT. Translation gives CAGNPGLEGTDTQYF. The chain recombines TRBV6-5 with TRBJ2-3, with 7 bases aligning to TRBD2. Germline V CDR1 and CDR2: MNHEY, SVGAGI. The CDR3 length is 15 residues.

This clonotype is medium-sized (0.01 to 0.1%) within its sample. This chain links TRBV6-1 with TRBJ1-5; D might be TRBD1 (6 bases). From germline, CDR1 is MNHNS and CDR2 SASEGT. CDR3 length: 15 amino acids. The V gene lost 0 bases and the J gene lost 4 bases, with 10 bases spanning the gap. The CDR3 is CASSEAGHPNQPQHF. DNA of the CDR3: TGTGCCAGCAGTGAAGCGGGACACCCTAATCAGCCCCAGCATTTT.

On this clonotype: Its ends do not fully match the called genes, so a read error is possible. The gene calls are TRBV6-1 and TRBJ1-5; D is possibly TRBD1 (6 bases). CDR3 length equals 14 residues. In germline, CDR1 is MNHNS, CDR2 SASEGT. CDR3 amino acids: CASSDGTSLQTQHF. CDR3 DNA sequence: TGTGCCAGCAGTGATGGGACATCTCTCCAGACCCAGCATTTC.

The count of this clonotype is one. At one boundary the junction diverges from the germline segment, which might be a read error. V gene TRBV6-1 combines with J gene TRBJ2-3, with 11 bases identical to TRBD2. The CDR3 has 16 residues. Germline assignment: CDR1 MNHNS and CDR2 SASEGT. The CDR3 protein is CASTEIAGGRANTQYF. In DNA form, the CDR3 reads TGTGCCAGCACTGAAATAGCGGGAGGGAGGGCTAATACGCAGTATTTT.

About this clonotype: An end of the junction differs from the germline gene, which may be a read error. J is TRBJ2-4 and V is TRBV28; TRBD1 matches at 9 bases. Per the germline V gene, CDR1 is MDHEN and CDR2 is SYDVKM. This CDR3 spans 14 amino acids. The CDR3 reads CAGRPPGQGNIQYF. The CDR3 DNA reads TGTGCCGGCAGGCCTCCGGGACAGGGAAACATTCAATACTTC.

This chain links TRBV5-5 with TRBJ1-2; perhaps TRBD1 as D (6 bases). Germline assignment: CDR1 SGHKS and CDR2 YYEKEE (reference sequence). Trimming removed 4 bases at V and 0 bases at J, with 13 bases between. CDR3 length: 15 residues. The CDR3 DNA is TGTGCCAGCAGCCTCCCGGACAGAACTAACTATGGCTACACCTTC. Protein sequence: CASSLPDRTNYGYTF.

This chain connects TRBV7-2 to TRBJ1-1; no clear D gene. The CDR3 loop spans 12 amino acids. V dropped 5 bases and J dropped 7 bases, with 11 bases sitting between them. CDR1 SGHTA and CDR2 FQGNSA come from the germline V gene. The CDR3, as DNA: TGTGCCAGCAGCCCCTTTGACAATGAAGCTTTCTTT. As protein: CASSPFDNEAFF.

Regarding this clonotype: One end of the junction fails to match germline, which may point to a read error. The chain recombines TRBV29-1 with TRBJ2-5; D might be TRBD1 or TRBD2, each matching 5 bases. The CDR3 runs 15 residues. The germline V gene encodes CDR1 SQVTM and CDR2 ANQGSEA. The CDR3 bases are TGCGGCGTTGAAGCGGACAAGGGGCGAGCAGAGAACCAGTACTTC. It is translated as CGVEADKGRAENQYF.

In regard to this clonotype: The junction and the germline gene differ at one end; a read error may be behind it. V and J are TRBV11-2 and TRBJ2-7, with TRBD2 identical over 9 bases. This CDR3 has 15 residues. Germline assignment: CDR1 SGHAT and CDR2 FQNNGV. CDR3 loop: CVSSLTIAGASEQYF. In DNA, the CDR3 is TGTGTCAGCAGCTTAACAATAGCGGGGGCTAGCGAGCAGTACTTC.

The chain combines TRBV11-2 with TRBJ2-1, with 8 bases that match TRBD2. CDR3 length equals 15 residues. CDR1 SGHAT and CDR2 FQNNGV come from the germline V gene. The CDR3 sequence is CGNSSSGPLDNEQFF. CDR3 in DNA: TGTGGCAACAGCTCTAGCGGGCCACTCGACAATGAGCAGTTCTTC.

Comment on this clonotype: At one boundary the junction diverges from the germline segment, which might be a read error. This chain joins TRBV14 and TRBJ2-1, with 8 nucleotides matching TRBD2. CDR1 and CDR2 from the germline V gene are SGHDN and FVKESK. The CDR3 sequence is 16 residues long. CDR3 coding DNA: TGTGCCAGCAGTGCCGTAGCGGGATGCGTAGACAATGTGCAGTTCTTC. Its protein is CASSAVAGCVDNVQFF.